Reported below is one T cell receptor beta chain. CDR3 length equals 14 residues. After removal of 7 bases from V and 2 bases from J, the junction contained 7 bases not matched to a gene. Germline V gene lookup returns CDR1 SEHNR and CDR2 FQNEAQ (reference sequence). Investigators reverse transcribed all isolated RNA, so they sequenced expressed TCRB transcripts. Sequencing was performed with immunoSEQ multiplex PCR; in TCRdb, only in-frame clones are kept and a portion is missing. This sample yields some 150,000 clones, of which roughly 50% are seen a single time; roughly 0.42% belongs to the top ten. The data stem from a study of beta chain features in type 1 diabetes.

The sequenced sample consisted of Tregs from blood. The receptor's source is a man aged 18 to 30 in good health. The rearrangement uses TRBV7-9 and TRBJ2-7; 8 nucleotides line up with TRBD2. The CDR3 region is CASIGGGSTYEQYF. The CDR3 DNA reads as TGTGCCAGCATCGGGGGGGGCTCCACCTACGAGCAGTACTTC.